Below are 23 T cell receptor beta chains sequenced from a single sample in a study of T cell responses to AZD1222 COVID-19 vaccine. The data were produced by immunoSEQ multiplex PCR, yet TCRdb's version contains in-frame clones alone and is incomplete. The sample consists of about 130,000 clones, 70% to 90% of them appearing once. The source was peripheral blood, collected on day 0 of AZD1222 vaccination. The receptors originated from an adult in good health.

This chain links TRBV7-2 with TRBJ1-2; D unclear. The CDR3 length is 14 residues. Germline V lookup: CDR1 SGHTA, CDR2 FQGNSA. V was clipped by 1 base and J by 4 bases, with 10 bases between them. CDR3 residues: CASSLVETGYGYTF. CDR3 in DNA: TGTGCCAGCAGCTTAGTTGAAACGGGCTATGGCTACACCTTC.

This clone occurred a few times. The chain couples TRBV5-4 to TRBJ1-3, with D perhaps matching TRBD1 (6 bases). Germline assignment: CDR1 SGHNT and CDR2 YYREEE (reference sequence). The CDR3 has 15 amino acids. The V gene lost 4 bases and the J gene lost 1 base, with 12 bases spanning the gap. As DNA, the CDR3 is TGTGCCAGCAGCAGGGATACAGGGTCTGGAAACACCATATATTTT. It translates to CASSRDTGSGNTIYF.

This clone was seen just once. This chain uses TRBV19 with TRBJ2-7; 8 bases are a match to TRBD1. The CDR3 is 16 residues long. V was pared by 5 bases and J by 5 bases, with 14 bases of the junction left unmatched. Germline CDR1 and CDR2: LNHDA and SQIVND (reference sequence). CDR3 region: CASSRARGDRKDEQYF. In DNA, the CDR3 is TGTGCCAGTAGTCGTGCGCGCGGGGACAGGAAGGACGAGCAGTACTTC.

V usage is TRBV6-1 and J usage is TRBJ2-1; D could derive from TRBD1 or TRBD2 (5 bases each). In germline, CDR1 is MNHNS, CDR2 SASEGT. V lost 0 bases, J lost 6 bases, and 15 bases lay in between. This CDR3 is 16 amino acids long. The CDR3 DNA is TGTGCCAGCAGTGAAGCGGGTCCCGGGACCGGCAATGAGCAGTTCTTC. This translates into CASSEAGPGTGNEQFF.

Only one count was recorded for this clone. This rearrangement joins TRBV28 to TRBJ1-1; D possibly corresponds to TRBD1 (5 bases). Between the trimmed V and J ends, which lost 6 bases and 4 bases, there was a span of 15 bases. The CDR3 runs 14 residues. The V gene's germline CDR1 is MDHEN and CDR2 SYDVKM. CDR3 coding DNA: TGTGCCAGCAGACCGAGTGGGGGGATCACTGAAGCTTTCTTT. Its translation: CASRPSGGITEAFF.

This chain connects TRBV6-2 or TRBV6-3 to TRBJ1-5; D is perhaps TRBD1 (5 bases). The CDR3 runs to 14 residues. V was pared by 3 bases and J by 5 bases, with 11 bases between. Germline CDR1 reads MNHEY; CDR2 reads SVGEGT. As DNA, the CDR3 is TGTGCCAGCAGTTATGCAGGGTTCGATCAGCCCCAGCATTTT. It translates to CASSYAGFDQPQHF.

The rearrangement links TRBV11-2 to TRBJ2-3; D gene unclear. This CDR3 has 16 amino acids. The germline V gene encodes CDR1 SGHAT and CDR2 FQNNGV. V lost 1 base to trimming and J lost 0 bases, with 11 bases between them. CDR3 protein: CASSLVPSRSTDTQYF. In DNA, the CDR3 is TGTGCCAGCAGCTTAGTCCCCTCGAGGAGCACAGATACGCAGTATTTT.

The chain joins TRBV5-1 to TRBJ2-3; D remains unclear. Germline V gene lookup returns CDR1 SGHRS and CDR2 YFSETQ. The CDR3 has 12 amino acids. The V and J ends lost 0 bases and 8 bases respectively, with 7 bases between them. CDR3 DNA sequence: TGCGCCAGCAGCTTGGAAAGGAGTACGCAGTATTTT. This encodes CASSLERSTQYF.

The CDR3 spells CAFTPNRGGNTIYF. In DNA, the CDR3 is TGTGCCTTCACCCCAAACAGGGGGGGAAACACCATATATTTT. This chain joins TRBV30 and TRBJ1-3; TRBD1 aligns across 8 bases. The ends lost 7 bases at V and 4 bases at J; junction bases unmatched: 9. The CDR3 totals 14 residues. From germline, CDR1 is GTSNPN and CDR2 SVGIG (reference sequence). The whole variable domain, filled in from reference TRBV30 and TRBJ1-3, reads SQTIHQWPATLVQPVGSPLSLECTVEGTSNPNLYWYRQAAGRGLQLLFYSVGIGQISSEVPQNLSASRPQDRQFILSSKKLLLSDSGFYLCAFTPNRGGNTIYFGEGSWLTVV.

This chain links TRBV6-1 with TRBJ1-2, with a tentative D call TRBD1 (6 bases). The V end lost 2 bases, the J end lost 8 bases, and 24 bases lay between the germline ends. Germline CDR1 MNHNS, CDR2 SASEGT. This CDR3 contains 17 residues. This CDR3 is CASSELGAAGQIQGYTF. CDR3 nucleotides: TGTGCCAGCAGTGAATTGGGGGCGGCAGGACAAATTCAAGGCTACACCTTC.

This chain joins TRBV7-3 and TRBJ1-1; possibly TRBD1 for D (6 bases). This CDR3 is built from 13 residues. The V gene's germline CDR1 is SGHTA and CDR2 FQGTGA. Trimming shortened V by 4 bases and J by 4 bases, and 10 bases separated the two germline ends. CDR3 in amino acids: CASSSTGSTEAFF. CDR3 sequence (DNA): TGTGCCAGCAGCTCTACAGGGAGCACTGAAGCTTTCTTT.

The chain has TRBV28 and TRBJ1-4; 7 bases are a match to TRBD1. The CDR3 has 14 residues. With V trimmed by 3 bases and J by 7 bases, 5 bases remained unmatched. Germline values: CDR1 MDHEN, CDR2 SYDVKM. DNA of the CDR3: TGTGCCAGCAGTTTCCTTAACAGGGGTGAAAAACTGTTTTTT. Amino acids: CASSFLNRGEKLFF. The full variable domain, completed using reference TRBV28 and TRBJ1-4, is DVKVTQSSRYLVKRTGEKVFLECVQDMDHENMFWYRQDPGLGLRLIYFSYDVKMKEKGDIPEGYSVSREKKERFSLILESASTNQTSMYLCASSFLNRGEKLFFGSGTQLSVL.

The chain recombines TRBV10-3 with TRBJ1-2, with TRBD1 identical over 8 bases. CDR1 is ENHRY and CDR2 is SYGVKD in the germline V gene. The CDR3 loop spans 13 amino acids. Unmatched junction bases numbered 1, after V lost 0 bases and J lost 7 bases. In DNA, the CDR3 is TGTGCCATCAGTGAGTCCGACAGGGGTGGCTACACCTTC. It codes for CAISESDRGGYTF.

The chain employs TRBV19 and TRBJ1-1; D gene uncertain. Trimming shortened V by 8 bases and J by 1 base, and 11 bases separated the two germline ends. The CDR3 length is 13 residues. The germline gives CDR1 LNHDA, CDR2 SQIVND (reference sequence). CDR3 residues: CASDLRGNTEAFF. CDR3 bases: TGTGCCAGTGACCTTCGAGGGAACACTGAAGCTTTCTTT.

This clone was observed a few times. This rearrangement joins TRBV7-2 to TRBJ1-6; weak D call: TRBD1 (5 bases). The CDR3 has 17 amino acids. The germline V gene has CDR1 SGHTA and CDR2 FQGNSA. The ends were cut back, 1 base at V and 4 bases at J, with 14 bases in the middle. DNA of the CDR3: TGTGCCAGCAGCTTAGATGGGACTCTCGATTATAATTCACCCCTCCACTTT. Translation gives CASSLDGTLDYNSPLHF.

The chain employs TRBV7-6 and TRBJ2-3, with 13 bases that match TRBD2. The V and J ends lost 5 bases and 5 bases, in that order; junction bases with no gene match: 10. CDR1 is SGHVS, CDR2 FNYEAQ, per germline. The CDR3 is made up of 17 amino acids. The CDR3 nucleotides are TGTGCCAGCAGCACCCGGACTAGCGGGAGCCCGTTAGATACGCAGTATTTT. It codes for CASSTRTSGSPLDTQYF. Looking up the rest from reference TRBV7-6 and TRBJ2-3 gives the full variable domain: GAGVSQSPRYKVTKRGQDVALRCDPISGHVSLYWYRQALGQGPEFLTYFNYEAQQDKSGLPNDRFSAERPEGSISTLTIQRTEQRDSAMYRCASSTRTSGSPLDTQYFGPGTRLTVL.

V usage is TRBV6-5 and J usage is TRBJ1-2; D is possibly TRBD1 (6 bases). The CDR3 is made up of 14 amino acids. Germline lookup yields CDR1 MNHEY and CDR2 SVGAGI. V was shortened by 7 bases and J by 1 base, with 13 bases between the two germline ends. CDR3 sequence reads: CASTRQDYNYGYTF. CDR3 sequence (DNA): TGTGCCAGCACCCGACAGGACTATAACTATGGCTACACCTTC.

The V and J genes are TRBV6-5 and TRBJ2-7; D gene unclear. This CDR3 is 13 amino acids long. Germline-derived CDR1 and CDR2 are MNHEY and SVGAGI. Between the trimmed V and J ends, which lost 6 bases and 0 bases, there was a span of 9 bases. The CDR3 loop reads CASRNVNSYEQYF. The CDR3 region has the DNA TGTGCCAGCAGGAACGTAAACTCCTACGAGCAGTACTTC.

The rearrangement uses TRBV30 and TRBJ2-5, with 7 nucleotides matching TRBD1. The CDR3 totals 14 residues. Germline assignment: CDR1 GTSNPN and CDR2 SVGIG (reference sequence). After removal of 5 bases from V and 5 bases from J, the junction contained 11 bases not matched to a gene. CDR3 nucleotides: TGTGCCTGGGGTACAGGGGCTCCGGGCGAGACCCAGTACTTC. Amino acid sequence: CAWGTGAPGETQYF.

This clone has only a few counts. The chain has TRBV3-1 (or the pseudogene TRBV3-2) and TRBJ1-5; D is possibly TRBD1 (5 bases). The CDR3 has 13 amino acids. V was cut by 1 base and J by 6 bases, with 7 bases left in between. Per germline, CDR1 LGHDT and CDR2 YNNKEL (reference sequence). The CDR3 sequence is CASSQGRGQPQHF. Written as DNA, the CDR3 is TGTGCCAGCAGCCAAGGGAGGGGTCAGCCCCAGCATTTT.

J is TRBJ2-3 and V is TRBV28; D unresolved. The length of the CDR3 is 16 residues. Germline V gene lookup returns CDR1 MDHEN and CDR2 SYDVKM. V was trimmed by 2 bases and J by 6 bases, leaving 18 bases between them. The chain's CDR3 is CASSLPRHPHGDTQYF. The CDR3 DNA is TGTGCCAGCAGTTTACCCCGACACCCACACGGGGATACGCAGTATTTT.

This sequence joins TRBV3-1 (or the pseudogene TRBV3-2) and TRBJ2-2; D may match TRBD1 or TRBD2 (5 bases each). Germline CDR1 and CDR2: LGHDT and YNNKEL (reference sequence). Trimming removed 2 bases from V and 5 bases from J, with 15 bases in between. The CDR3 is 16 residues long. The chain's CDR3 is CASSQRGNRGTGELFF. The CDR3 DNA reads TGTGCCAGCAGCCAAAGGGGAAACAGAGGGACCGGGGAGCTGTTTTTT.

This sequence joins TRBV28 and TRBJ1-1; TRBD1 matches at 8 bases. The CDR3 runs 14 residues. With V trimmed by 5 bases and J by 5 bases, 7 bases remained unmatched. Germline V gene data show CDR1 as MDHEN and CDR2 as SYDVKM. The CDR3 nucleotides are TGTGCCAGCAGTCCCGGACAGGGAAGGACTGAAGCTTTCTTT. Translation: CASSPGQGRTEAFF.